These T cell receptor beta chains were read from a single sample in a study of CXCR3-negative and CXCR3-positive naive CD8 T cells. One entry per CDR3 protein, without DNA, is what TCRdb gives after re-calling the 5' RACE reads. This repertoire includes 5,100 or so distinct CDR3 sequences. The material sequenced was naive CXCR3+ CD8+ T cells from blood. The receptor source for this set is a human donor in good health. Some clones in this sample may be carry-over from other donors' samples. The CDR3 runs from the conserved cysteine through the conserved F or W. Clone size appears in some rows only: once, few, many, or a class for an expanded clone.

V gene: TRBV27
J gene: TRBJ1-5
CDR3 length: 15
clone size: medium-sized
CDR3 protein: CASRGGTGGNQPQHF

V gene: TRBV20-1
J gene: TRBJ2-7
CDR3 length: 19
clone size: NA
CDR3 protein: CSASSRLQTRATIGGEQYF

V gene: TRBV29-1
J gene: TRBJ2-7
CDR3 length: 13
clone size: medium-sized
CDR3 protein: CSVEAESSYEQYF

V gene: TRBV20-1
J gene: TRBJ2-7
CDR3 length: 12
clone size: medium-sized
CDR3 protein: CSAKGQFYEQYF

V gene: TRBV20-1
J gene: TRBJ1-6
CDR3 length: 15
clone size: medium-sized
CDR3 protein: CSARDSVGGSSPLHF

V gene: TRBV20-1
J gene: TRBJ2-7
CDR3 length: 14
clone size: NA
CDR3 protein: CSARSSGRSYEQYF

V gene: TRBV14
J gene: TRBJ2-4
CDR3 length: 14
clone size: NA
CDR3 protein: CASSQREGKNIQYF

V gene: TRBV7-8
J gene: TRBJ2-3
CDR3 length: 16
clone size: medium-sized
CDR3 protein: CASSSGLAGSLDTQYF

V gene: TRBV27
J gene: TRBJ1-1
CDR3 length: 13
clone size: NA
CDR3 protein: CASSLGGNTEAFF

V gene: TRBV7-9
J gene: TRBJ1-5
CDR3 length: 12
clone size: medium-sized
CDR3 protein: CASSLGNQPQHF

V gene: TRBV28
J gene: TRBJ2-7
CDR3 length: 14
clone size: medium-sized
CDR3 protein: CASSFFGNSYEQYF

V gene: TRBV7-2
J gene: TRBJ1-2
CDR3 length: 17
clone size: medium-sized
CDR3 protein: CASSQPPGRRSLYGYTF

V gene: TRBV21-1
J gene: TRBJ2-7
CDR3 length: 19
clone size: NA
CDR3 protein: CASSKAGIATGGAAYEQYF

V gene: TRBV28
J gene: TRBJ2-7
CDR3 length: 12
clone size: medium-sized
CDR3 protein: CASSLSGNEQYF

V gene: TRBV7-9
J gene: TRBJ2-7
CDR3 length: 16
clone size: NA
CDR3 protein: CASSLSPRGDPYEQYF

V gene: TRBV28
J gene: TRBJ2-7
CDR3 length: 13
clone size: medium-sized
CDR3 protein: CASSWGERNEQYF

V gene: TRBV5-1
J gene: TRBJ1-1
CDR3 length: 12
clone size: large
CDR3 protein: CASSLDPREAFF

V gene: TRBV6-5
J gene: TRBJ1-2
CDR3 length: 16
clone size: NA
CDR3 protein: CASSSDPGGGAYGYTF